The sequence of this TCR beta chain was determined in a study of breast tumors, draining lymph nodes, adjacent tissues. General study findings and limits: Compared with basal-like, luminal-like tumors shared significantly more repertoire with nontumor tissue. Data fit most tumor T cells coming from lymph node, expanding in tumor. Tumor repertoires ranked between lymph nodes and nontumor tissue in diversity, with V and J gene preferences.

Of note for this clonotype: The antigen is not known.

The V gene lost 3 bases and the J gene lost 6 bases, with 18 bases spanning the gap. This CDR3 comprises 16 residues. Axillary draining lymph nodes of breast cancer patients supplied the node samples. One entry per CDR3 protein, called by TCRdb with MiXCR from the multiplex PCR reads. The sample lists about 230,000 distinct CDR3 sequences; 32% were seen once. The source is a female donor with breast cancer. Some clones in this sample may be carry-over from other donors' samples. V is TRBV12-3 or TRBV12-4 and J is TRBJ1-5; D perhaps matches TRBD1 (5 bases). Sequencing used axillary lymph node tissue. The CDR3 loop is CASSFLDGGGGQPQHF. CDR3 DNA sequence: TGTGCCAGCAGTTTCCTCGATGGGGGGGGTGGTCAGCCCCAGCATTTT.